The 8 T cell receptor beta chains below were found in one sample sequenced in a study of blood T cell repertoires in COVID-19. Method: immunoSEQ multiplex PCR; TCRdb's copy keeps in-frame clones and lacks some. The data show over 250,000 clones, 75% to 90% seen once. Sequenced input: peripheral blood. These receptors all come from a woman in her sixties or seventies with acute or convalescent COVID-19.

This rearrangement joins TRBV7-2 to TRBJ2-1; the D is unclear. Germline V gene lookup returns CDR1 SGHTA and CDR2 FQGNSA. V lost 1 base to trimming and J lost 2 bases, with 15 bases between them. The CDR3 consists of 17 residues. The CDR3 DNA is TGTGCCAGCAGCTTAGTAGGTTGGGCAGCAACCTACAATGAGCAGTTCTTC. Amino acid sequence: CASSLVGWAATYNEQFF.

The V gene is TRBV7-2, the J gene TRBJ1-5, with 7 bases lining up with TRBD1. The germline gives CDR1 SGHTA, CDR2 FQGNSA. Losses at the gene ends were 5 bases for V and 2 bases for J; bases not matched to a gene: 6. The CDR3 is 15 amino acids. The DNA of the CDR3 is TGTGCCAGCAGCCCGTACAGGGGCGGCAATCAGCCCCAGCATTTT. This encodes CASSPYRGGNQPQHF.

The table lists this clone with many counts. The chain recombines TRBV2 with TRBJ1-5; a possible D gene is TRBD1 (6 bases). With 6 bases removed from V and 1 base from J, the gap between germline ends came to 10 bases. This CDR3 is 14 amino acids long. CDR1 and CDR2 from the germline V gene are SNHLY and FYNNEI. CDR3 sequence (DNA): TGTGCCAGCAGGAGGGACATAAGCAATCAGCCCCAGCATTTT. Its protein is CASRRDISNQPQHF.

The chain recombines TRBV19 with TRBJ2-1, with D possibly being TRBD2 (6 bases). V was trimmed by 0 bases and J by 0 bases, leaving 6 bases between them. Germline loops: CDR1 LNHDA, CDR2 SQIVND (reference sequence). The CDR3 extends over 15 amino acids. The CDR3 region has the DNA TGTGCCAGTAGTATAGAGGGGGGCTCCTACAATGAGCAGTTCTTC. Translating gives CASSIEGGSYNEQFF.

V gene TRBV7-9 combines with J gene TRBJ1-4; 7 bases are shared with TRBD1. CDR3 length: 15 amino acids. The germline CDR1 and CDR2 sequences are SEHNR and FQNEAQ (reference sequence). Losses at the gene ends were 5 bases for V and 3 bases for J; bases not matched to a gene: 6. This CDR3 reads CASSPSRGANEKLFF. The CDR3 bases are TGTGCCAGCAGCCCTTCCAGGGGGGCTAATGAAAAACTGTTTTTT. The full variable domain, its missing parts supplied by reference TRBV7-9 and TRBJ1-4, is DTGVSQNPRHKITKRGQNVTFRCDPISEHNRLYWYRQTLGQGPEFLTYFQNEAQLEKSRLLSDRFSAERPKGSFSTLEIQRTEQGDSAMYLCASSPSRGANEKLFFGSGTQLSVL.

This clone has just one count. The CDR3 region is CASSSGQGVLNTEAFF. Here the CDR3 DNA reads TGTGCCAGCAGTTCTGGACAGGGGGTCTTGAACACTGAAGCTTTCTTT. V usage is TRBV27 and J usage is TRBJ1-1; 10 bases fit TRBD1. Germline-derived CDR1 and CDR2 are MNHEY and SMNVEV (reference sequence). V lost 4 bases to trimming and J lost 0 bases; unmatched junction nucleotides: 5. CDR3 length: 16 residues.

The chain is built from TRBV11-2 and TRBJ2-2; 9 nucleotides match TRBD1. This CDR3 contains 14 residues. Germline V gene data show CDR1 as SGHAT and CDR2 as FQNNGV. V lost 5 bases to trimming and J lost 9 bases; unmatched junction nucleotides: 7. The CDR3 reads CASSPQGAGRELFF. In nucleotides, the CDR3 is TGTGCCAGCAGCCCACAGGGGGCGGGTCGGGAGCTGTTTTTT.

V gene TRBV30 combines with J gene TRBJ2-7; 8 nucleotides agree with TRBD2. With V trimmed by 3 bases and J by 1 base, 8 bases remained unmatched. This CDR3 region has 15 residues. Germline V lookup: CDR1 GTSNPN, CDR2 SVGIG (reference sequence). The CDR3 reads CAWRRRSGGSYEQYF. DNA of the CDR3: TGTGCCTGGAGAAGAAGGAGCGGGGGTTCCTACGAGCAGTACTTC.